The 25 T cell receptor beta chains below were found in one sample sequenced in a study of CD8 T cells in ankylosing spondylitis. TCRdb passed the 5' RACE reads through MiXCR, listing each CDR3 protein once. The sample lists hundreds of thousands of distinct CDR3 sequences, 8% to 9% seen once, with approximately 5% in the top ten. The sequencing input was blood, either unsorted or a sorted T cell fraction (not recorded which). Receptors were obtained from a female donor with ankylosing spondylitis or in good health (not recorded which).

The chain uses TRBV30 and TRBJ2-7; D perhaps matches TRBD2 (6 bases). This CDR3 is built from 11 residues. Per germline, CDR1 GTSNPN and CDR2 SVGIG (reference sequence). Trimming shortened V by 2 bases and J by 5 bases, and 7 bases separated the two germline ends. CDR3 in amino acids: CAWSPGDEQYF. The CDR3 DNA reads as TGTGCCTGGAGTCCGGGGGACGAGCAGTACTTC.

This clonotype was counted at least ten times. The V gene is TRBV5-1, the J gene TRBJ2-7, with 8 nucleotides matching TRBD2. V trimming: 4 bases; J trimming: 5 bases; junction bases outside the gene matches: 8. The CDR3 extends over 14 amino acids. The germline V gene has CDR1 SGHRS and CDR2 YFSETQ. The CDR3 protein is CASSREGFVNEQYF. The CDR3 DNA is TGCGCCAGCAGCCGGGAGGGATTCGTGAACGAGCAGTACTTC.

This clonotype was picked up a small number of times. The V and J genes are TRBV5-3 and TRBJ1-1; possible D gene TRBD1, 6 bases. TRBV5-3 is treated as an ORF (open reading frame) with a function not yet certain. Trimming pared 0 bases from V and 3 bases from J, leaving 21 bases between. The CDR3 sequence is 18 residues long. CDR3 sequence (DNA): TGTGCCAGAAGCTTGGTGCCGTGGAGCCGGGGGCGGTACACTGAAGCTTTCTTT. Translating it yields CARSLVPWSRGRYTEAFF.

This clonotype showed up many times. The V gene is TRBV12-3 or TRBV12-4, the J gene TRBJ2-1, with TRBD2 identical over 7 bases. The CDR3 consists of 14 residues. The trim removed 6 bases at V and 0 bases at J, leaving 2 bases unmatched. CDR3 residues: CASRRGGSYNEQFF. As DNA, the CDR3 is TGTGCCAGCAGGCGCGGGGGCTCCTACAATGAGCAGTTCTTC.

This clonotype turned up a few times. This chain connects TRBV7-9 to TRBJ1-4; D remains unclear. The CDR3 runs to 16 residues. The ends were cut back, 4 bases at V and 3 bases at J, with 15 bases in the middle. Germline CDR1 SEHNR, CDR2 FQNEAQ (reference sequence). The CDR3 nucleotides read TGTGCCAGCAGCTGGGGTGATCTTCAGGCTAATGAAAAACTGTTTTTT. Protein product: CASSWGDLQANEKLFF.

This clonotype was counted ten times or more. The CDR3 DNA sequence: TGTGCCAGCACCAGAGACAGGGGGCTAGGTAACATTCAGTACTTC. Amino acids: CASTRDRGLGNIQYF. This rearrangement joins TRBV2 to TRBJ2-4, with 10 bases matching TRBD1. Germline V gives CDR1 SNHLY, CDR2 FYNNEI. V lost 7 bases, J lost 7 bases, and 10 bases stayed unmatched. This CDR3 spans 15 amino acids.

This clonotype has a count of ten or more. The V and J genes are TRBV3-1 and TRBJ1-5; the D gene is possibly TRBD1 (5 bases). The CDR3 has 16 residues. Germline V gene lookup returns CDR1 LGHDT and CDR2 YNNKEL (reference sequence). V dropped 1 base and J dropped 4 bases, with 14 bases sitting between them. CDR3 loop: CASSQGQPWGNQPQHF. The CDR3 DNA sequence: TGTGCCAGCAGCCAAGGACAGCCGTGGGGAAATCAGCCCCAGCATTTT.

At least ten counts were recorded for this clonotype. J is TRBJ2-1 and V is TRBV7-9; 7 bases match TRBD1. The V gene's germline CDR1 is SEHNR and CDR2 FQNEAQ (reference sequence). The V and J ends lost 1 base and 5 bases, in that order; junction bases with no gene match: 5. This CDR3 contains 15 residues. The CDR3 DNA reads as TGTGCCAGCAGCTTAGGACAGGGCGCTGACAATGAGCAGTTCTTC. Protein: CASSLGQGADNEQFF.

This clonotype came up many times. The chain has TRBV25-1 and TRBJ2-1; D uncertain. Germline V gives CDR1 MGHDK, CDR2 SYGVNS. The V gene lost 2 bases and the J gene lost 3 bases, with 8 bases spanning the gap. This CDR3 contains 14 residues. CDR3 residues: CASSEDSNYNEQFF. CDR3 sequence (DNA): TGTGCCAGCAGTGAAGACTCTAACTACAATGAGCAGTTCTTC.

This clonotype has at least ten counts. The gene calls are TRBV30 and TRBJ2-2; D is possibly TRBD1 (6 bases). V shed 5 bases and J shed 4 bases, with 14 bases lying between them. The CDR3 consists of 14 residues. Germline V lookup: CDR1 GTSNPN, CDR2 SVGIG (reference sequence). The CDR3 region has the DNA TGTGCCTGGGGGGGCAGACGCCCCACCGGGGAGCTGTTTTTT. The encoded protein is CAWGGRRPTGELFF.

This clonotype appeared a few times. The CDR3 bases are TGTGCCAGCAGCCCTGCTGAGTCTCTACTACTAGAAAACATTCAGTACTTC. Residues: CASSPAESLLLENIQYF. The V and J genes are TRBV28 and TRBJ2-4; D might be TRBD2 (5 bases). The germline CDR1 and CDR2 sequences are MDHEN and SYDVKM. Trimming left V 6 bases short and J 5 bases short, with 23 bases between. The CDR3 sequence is 17 residues long.

Comments on this clonotype: One junction end does not reproduce the germline sequence, and a read error may be involved. The CDR3 region is CASSLSALTGGLFF. The CDR3 DNA follows: TGTGCCAGCAGTTTGAGTGCACTCACCGGGGGGCTGTTTTTT. This chain links TRBV28 with TRBJ2-2; perhaps TRBD2 as D (6 bases). The CDR3 is 14 amino acids. The germline V gene has CDR1 MDHEN and CDR2 SYDVKM. The variable domain in full, with the rest retrieved from reference TRBV28 and TRBJ2-2, is DVKVTQSSRYLVKRTGEKVFLECVQDMDHENMFWYRQDPGLGLRLIYFSYDVKMKEKGDIPEGYSVSREKKERFSLILESASTNQTSMYLCASSLSALTGGLFFGEGSRLTVL.

Remarks on this clonotype: This may arise from a read error, as a much more abundant clone is one base away. The chain uses TRBV3-1 and TRBJ1-5; D gene ambiguous. The V and J ends lost 3 bases and 2 bases respectively, with 8 bases between them. This CDR3 is 14 amino acids long. The germline CDR1 and CDR2 sequences are LGHDT and YNNKEL (reference sequence). The CDR3 sequence: CASSQAGGNQPQHF. The DNA for the CDR3 is TGTGCCAGCAGCCAGGCAGGTGGCAATCAGCCCCAGCATTTT.

This clonotype was counted many times. For the CDR3, the DNA is TGCAGTGCTTCGGACAGGATCACTGAAGCTTTCTTT. Residues: CSASDRITEAFF. This rearrangement joins TRBV20-1 to TRBJ1-1; 7 bases match TRBD1. The trim removed 5 bases at V and 4 bases at J, leaving 4 bases unmatched. The CDR3 extends over 12 amino acids. CDR1 DFQATT and CDR2 SNEGSKA come from the germline V gene (reference sequence).

Many counts were recorded for this clonotype. This chain connects TRBV12-3 or TRBV12-4 to TRBJ2-6, with D uncertain. The CDR3 contains 15 residues. The ends were cut back, 5 bases at V and 2 bases at J, with 10 bases in the middle. The CDR3 is CASSLYGPGANVLTF. The CDR3 DNA reads TGTGCCAGCAGTCTTTATGGACCTGGGGCCAACGTCCTGACTTTC.

At least ten counts were recorded for this clonotype. The chain recombines TRBV20-1 with TRBJ2-3; TRBD2 matches 10 bases. CDR1 is DFQATT, CDR2 SNEGSKA, per germline (reference sequence). J was trimmed by 0 bases and V by 5 bases; bases with no gene match: 8. This CDR3 is 16 amino acids long. CDR3 protein: CSAPLPSGRSTDTQYF. CDR3 bases: TGCAGTGCTCCCCTCCCTAGCGGGAGAAGCACAGATACGCAGTATTTT.

This clonotype was picked up many times. V usage is TRBV4-1 and J usage is TRBJ2-2, with D possibly being TRBD1 (6 bases). The length of the CDR3 is 15 residues. Germline values: CDR1 MGHRA, CDR2 YSYEKL. V lost 3 bases and J 6 bases, leaving 14 bases between the germline ends. DNA of the CDR3: TGCGCCAGCAGCCATAGCCAGGGGTTAGCCGGGGAGCTGTTTTTT. Its protein product is CASSHSQGLAGELFF.

This clonotype was recorded at least ten times. The CDR3 spells CASSESPGSGETQYF. In nucleotides, the CDR3 is TGCGCCAGCAGTGAGTCGCCAGGGTCAGGGGAGACCCAGTACTTC. The rearrangement uses TRBV10-1 and TRBJ2-5, with D possibly matching TRBD1 (5 bases). CDR3 length: 15 residues. Germline-derived CDR1 and CDR2 are WNHNN and SYGVQD (reference sequence). V lost 0 bases to trimming and J lost 5 bases, with 13 bases between them.

The chain has TRBV7-2 and TRBJ1-5; D call uncertain. The CDR3 loop spans 15 amino acids. V was trimmed by 6 bases and J by 1 base, leaving 13 bases between them. Per the germline V gene, CDR1 is SGHTA and CDR2 is FQGNSA. The CDR3 protein is CASSRALGSNQPQHF. The CDR3 region has the DNA TGTGCCAGCAGTCGCGCGTTGGGGAGCAATCAGCCCCAGCATTTT.

In its sample, this clonotype was seen many times. The chain carries TRBV15 and TRBJ1-2, with a weak D call TRBD1 (5 bases). Germline V CDR1 and CDR2: LNHNV, YYDKDF (reference sequence). The CDR3 has 14 amino acids. V was trimmed by 0 bases and J by 4 bases, leaving 9 bases between them. The CDR3 DNA reads as TGTGCCACCAGCAGAGAGGGGGGGGTCTATGGCTACACCTTC. Residues: CATSREGGVYGYTF.

This clonotype was seen a few times. The chain has TRBV7-9 and TRBJ2-7; TRBD1 is a possible D gene (5 bases). The CDR3 covers 15 residues. Trimming shortened V by 1 base and J by 6 bases, and 16 bases separated the two germline ends. Germline values: CDR1 SEHNR, CDR2 FQNEAQ (reference sequence). This CDR3 reads CASSLGFGAPGEQYF. The CDR3 DNA follows: TGTGCCAGCAGCTTAGGATTTGGGGCCCCCGGCGAGCAGTACTTC.

This clonotype was picked up many times. This chain links TRBV6-2 or TRBV6-3 with TRBJ1-2; 7 bases fit TRBD1. After removal of 5 bases from V and 4 bases from J, the junction contained 4 bases not matched to a gene. Looked up from germline, CDR1 is MNHEY and CDR2 is SVGEGT. The CDR3 runs 13 residues. The CDR3 nucleotides read TGTGCCAGCAGTCGGGACAGCTCCTATGGCTACACCTTC. It specifies CASSRDSSYGYTF.

This clonotype has ten or more counts. This chain uses TRBV27 with TRBJ2-1; no reliable D call. CDR3 length: 18 amino acids. V lost 2 bases to trimming and J lost 3 bases, with 20 bases between them. The germline gives CDR1 MNHEY, CDR2 SMNVEV (reference sequence). The CDR3 sequence is CASSLKFAYLGLYNEQFF. For the CDR3, the DNA is TGTGCCAGCAGTTTAAAATTCGCATACCTAGGGCTCTACAATGAGCAGTTCTTC.

A few counts support this clonotype. CDR3 residues: CASSGPGQGMSNEQFF. CDR3 DNA sequence: TGTGCCAGCAGCGGTCCGGGACAGGGGATGTCAAATGAGCAGTTCTTC. The genes are TRBV9 and TRBJ2-1, with 10 positions matching TRBD1. J was trimmed by 7 bases and V by 3 bases; bases with no gene match: 10. Germline CDR1 SGDLS, CDR2 YYNGEE. The length of the CDR3 is 16 residues.

This clonotype was detected many times. The chain couples TRBV7-9 to TRBJ1-5, with D hard to call. Germline assignment: CDR1 SEHNR and CDR2 FQNEAQ (reference sequence). The CDR3 sequence is 12 residues long. V was cut by 3 bases and J by 7 bases, with 7 bases left in between. The CDR3 spells CASSFRGQPQHF. In nucleotides, the CDR3 is TGTGCCAGCAGCTTCCGCGGGCAGCCCCAGCATTTT.